The 25 T cell receptor beta chains presented below share a single source sample, sequenced in a study of CD8 T cells in ankylosing spondylitis. TCRdb re-called the 5' RACE reads through MiXCR, storing one row per CDR3 protein. Of 240,000 or so distinct CDR3 sequences detected, around 9.2% appear once; the ten largest clones hold nearly 7%. Sequencing used blood, either unsorted or a sorted T cell fraction (not recorded which). The receptors come from a male donor with ankylosing spondylitis or in good health (not recorded which).

The chain couples TRBV7-9 to TRBJ1-2; possibly TRBD1 for D (6 bases). Germline lookup yields CDR1 SEHNR and CDR2 FQNEAQ (reference sequence). V shed 5 bases and J shed 3 bases, with 13 bases lying between them. The CDR3 spans 14 residues. The CDR3 loop is CASSPQGYDYGYTF. CDR3 DNA sequence: TGTGCCAGCAGCCCACAGGGTTACGACTATGGCTACACCTTC.

This clonotype came up many times. The chain joins TRBV6-2 or TRBV6-3 to TRBJ1-2; 8 bases match TRBD1. Germline V CDR1 and CDR2: MNHEY, SVGEGT. The CDR3 runs 15 residues. Trimming at V came to 5 bases and at J to 4 bases, leaving 9 bases not matched to a gene. As DNA, the CDR3 is TGTGCCAGCAGTCTATCCCAGGGGGCCGGCTATGGCTACACCTTC. Protein product: CASSLSQGAGYGYTF.

This clonotype occurred many times. V usage is TRBV12-3 or TRBV12-4 and J usage is TRBJ2-5; TRBD2 aligns across 15 bases. The CDR3 consists of 17 residues. Trimming at V came to 6 bases and at J to 5 bases, leaving 10 bases not matched to a gene. The CDR3 nucleotides are TGTGCCAGCAGAGGGACTAGCGGGAGGCAGCGGTGGGAGACCCAGTACTTC. Translated: CASRGTSGRQRWETQYF.

The table lists this clonotype with many counts. For the CDR3, the DNA is TGTGCCAGCAGCCTAAGAGCTAGCGGGAGGTCCTACGAGCAGTACTTC. Amino acids: CASSLRASGRSYEQYF. This chain uses TRBV6-1 with TRBJ2-7, with 11 bases fitting TRBD2. The CDR3 is 16 amino acids. Germline V gives CDR1 MNHNS, CDR2 SASEGT. V lost 6 bases, J lost 1 base, and 8 bases stayed unmatched.

V and J are TRBV12-3 or TRBV12-4 and TRBJ2-6; D not certain. This CDR3 has 15 amino acids. The V end lost 3 bases, the J end lost 0 bases, and 6 bases lay between the germline ends. The DNA of the CDR3 is TGTGCCAGCAGTTTTGGTGTCTCTGGGGCCAACGTCCTGACTTTC. As protein: CASSFGVSGANVLTF.

The table lists this clonotype with many counts. The chain combines TRBV27 with TRBJ2-1; D possibly corresponds to TRBD1 (5 bases). Germline assignment: CDR1 MNHEY and CDR2 SMNVEV (reference sequence). The V end was cut by 5 bases, the J end by 8 bases, with 19 bases between. The CDR3 has 15 amino acids. This CDR3 is CASSPNGAFWDEQFF. For the CDR3, the DNA is TGTGCCAGCAGTCCCAATGGGGCCTTTTGGGATGAGCAGTTCTTC.

V usage is TRBV11-2 and J usage is TRBJ1-2; possible D gene TRBD1, 6 bases. V was clipped by 4 bases and J by 0 bases, with 15 bases between them. Germline V gene sequence: CDR1 SGHAT, CDR2 FQNNGV. The CDR3 runs to 16 residues. CDR3 in DNA: TGTGCCAGCAGCTCAAATACAGGGCCAACTAACTATGGCTACACCTTC. Translating it yields CASSSNTGPTNYGYTF.

This clonotype was detected ten times or more. The gene calls are TRBV20-1 and TRBJ2-1; D gene ambiguous. Per germline, CDR1 DFQATT and CDR2 SNEGSKA (reference sequence). V lost 2 bases, J lost 5 bases, and 10 bases lay in between. The length of the CDR3 is 13 residues. CDR3 loop: CSARRPGNNEQFF. DNA for the CDR3: TGCAGTGCTAGAAGGCCTGGAAACAATGAGCAGTTCTTC.

This clonotype was observed many times. CDR3 in amino acids: CASSLATSGGNEQFF. The CDR3 bases are TGCGCCAGCAGCTTGGCGACTAGCGGGGGGAATGAGCAGTTCTTC. The gene calls are TRBV5-1 and TRBJ2-1, with TRBD2 matching 13 bases. CDR3 length: 15 residues. V was pared by 0 bases and J by 7 bases, with 1 base of the junction left unmatched. CDR1 and CDR2 (germline): SGHRS, YFSETQ.

This clonotype was seen more than once but under ten times. This chain links TRBV5-1 with TRBJ2-6; D possibly matches TRBD1 or TRBD2 (5 bases each). Per germline, CDR1 SGHRS and CDR2 YFSETQ. This CDR3 is 16 amino acids long. Trimming cost V 4 bases and J 0 bases, with 11 bases left between them. The DNA for the CDR3 is TGCGCCAGCAGCCAGGGTGGGGGCTCTGGGGCCAACGTCCTGACTTTC. It codes for CASSQGGGSGANVLTF.

The chain has TRBV12-3 or TRBV12-4 and TRBJ2-5, with 8 bases lining up with TRBD2. After removal of 1 base from V and 5 bases from J, the junction contained 9 bases not matched to a gene. This CDR3 has 16 residues. Written as DNA, the CDR3 is TGTGCCAGCAGTTTAGGGTTGAGCGGGAGTCGGGAGACCCAGTACTTC. Encoded protein: CASSLGLSGSRETQYF.

This clonotype was seen many times. The genes are TRBV7-2 and TRBJ2-1, with 9 bases that match TRBD1. CDR3 length equals 18 residues. CDR1 and CDR2 (germline): SGHTA, FQGNSA. V was clipped by 0 bases and J by 6 bases; unmatched bases: 12. CDR3 protein: CASSLAWVVGQGFNEQFF. The CDR3 region has the DNA TGTGCCAGCAGCTTAGCTTGGGTGGTGGGACAGGGATTCAATGAGCAGTTCTTC.

The chain is built from TRBV18 and TRBJ1-2, with TRBD1 as a possible D gene (5 bases). The V gene lost 5 bases and the J gene lost 6 bases, with 19 bases spanning the gap. In germline, CDR1 is KGHSH, CDR2 LQKENI. This CDR3 is built from 15 residues. The CDR3, as DNA: TGTGCCAGCTCATCGAAAACGAGCAGGGTGCATGGCTACACCTTC. It translates to CASSSKTSRVHGYTF.

This clonotype was picked up many times. CDR3 nucleotides: TGCGCCAGCAGCCTGGGAGCCCTTAATGAAAAACTGTTTTTT. Its translation is CASSLGALNEKLFF. The rearrangement uses TRBV5-1 and TRBJ1-4; D unresolved. The CDR3 sequence is 14 residues long. CDR1 is SGHRS and CDR2 is YFSETQ in the germline V gene. V lost 4 bases and J 4 bases, leaving 11 bases between the germline ends. Full variable domain (missing parts from reference TRBV5-1 and TRBJ1-4): KAGVTQTPRYLIKTRGQQVTLSCSPISGHRSVSWYQQTPGQGLQFLFEYFSETQRNKGNFPGRFSGRQFSNSRSEMNVSTLELGDSALYLCASSLGALNEKLFFGSGTQLSVL.

V is TRBV12-3 or TRBV12-4 and J is TRBJ2-1; D tentatively fits TRBD1 or TRBD2 (5 bases each). With 3 bases removed from V and 7 bases from J, the gap between germline ends came to 13 bases. CDR3 length: 14 amino acids. The CDR3 here is CASSLGVNWNEQFF. Written as DNA, the CDR3 is TGTGCCAGCAGTTTGGGGGTAAACTGGAATGAGCAGTTCTTC.

This clonotype was observed many times. J is TRBJ2-1 and V is TRBV21-1; TRBD1 is the table's D call, not checked against the DNA. TRBV21-1 is a listed pseudogene. There are 16 residues in the CDR3. For the CDR3, the DNA is TGTGCCAGCAGCAATTTGGGACCGAGGATCTACAATGAGCAGTTCTTC. It specifies CASSNLGPRIYNEQFF.

This clonotype was seen ten or more times. V is TRBV5-5 and J is TRBJ1-5; D is ambiguous. CDR1 is SGHKS, CDR2 YYEKEE, per germline (reference sequence). Trimming took 1 base from V and 8 from J, leaving 10 bases between them. The CDR3 length is 13 residues. CDR3 loop: CASSLWSAEPQHF. The CDR3 DNA sequence: TGTGCCAGCAGCTTGTGGAGTGCGGAGCCCCAGCATTTT.

This clonotype showed up many times. The chain combines TRBV12-3 or TRBV12-4 with TRBJ2-3; tentative D call: TRBD2 (6 bases). The CDR3 is made up of 14 amino acids. Between the trimmed V and J ends, which lost 4 bases and 6 bases, there was a span of 14 bases. The chain's CDR3 is CASSSVGAGDTQYF. CDR3 nucleotides: TGTGCCAGCAGTTCTGTCGGGGCGGGGGATACGCAGTATTTT.

This sequence joins TRBV6-1 and TRBJ2-7, with D tentatively TRBD2 (5 bases). The V end was cut by 1 base, the J end by 3 bases, with 16 bases between. The CDR3 spans 16 residues. The germline CDR1 and CDR2 sequences are MNHNS and SASEGT. The CDR3 protein is CASSEGLGASNYEQYF. The CDR3 DNA follows: TGTGCCAGCAGTGAAGGGCTGGGAGCGTCCAACTACGAGCAGTACTTC.

This clonotype has a count of ten or more. This rearrangement joins TRBV6-6 to TRBJ2-1; 7 bases map to TRBD1. Trimming took 6 bases from V and 9 from J; bases not matched to a gene: 5. CDR3 size: 12 residues. Per germline, CDR1 MNHNY and CDR2 SVGAGI (reference sequence). This CDR3 reads CASREGGIEQFF. CDR3 nucleotides: TGTGCCAGCAGAGAAGGGGGCATTGAGCAGTTCTTC.

The chain recombines TRBV30 with TRBJ1-2; TRBD1 is a possible D gene (5 bases). Germline V gene sequence: CDR1 GTSNPN, CDR2 SVGIG (reference sequence). V gave up 3 bases and J gave up 8 bases, with 16 bases separating them. This CDR3 contains 13 residues. The CDR3: CAWSLTRGVGYTF. The CDR3 nucleotides are TGTGCCTGGAGCCTCACACGAGGGGTCGGCTACACCTTC.

Only a few counts were recorded for this clonotype. The J gene is TRBJ1-2, the V gene TRBV12-3 or TRBV12-4; a possible D gene is TRBD1 (5 bases). V was shortened by 6 bases and J by 8 bases, with 19 bases between the two germline ends. This CDR3 has 14 residues. Here the CDR3 DNA reads TGTGCCAGCAGCGGGATAGGGGTCCGAGGAGGCTACACCTTC. It codes for CASSGIGVRGGYTF.

This clonotype occurred many times. The V call is TRBV5-1, the J call TRBJ2-5; the D gene is possibly TRBD1 (5 bases). Trimming removed 0 bases at V and 0 bases at J, with 21 bases between. CDR3 length equals 19 residues. The germline V gene has CDR1 SGHRS and CDR2 YFSETQ. The CDR3 sequence: CASSLAHQGGATYQETQYF. As DNA, the CDR3 is TGCGCCAGCAGCTTGGCCCATCAGGGTGGTGCCACGTACCAAGAGACCCAGTACTTC.

This clonotype was found many times. Here the CDR3 DNA reads TGCGCCAGCAGCTTGGGGGAACTAGCCCAAGAGACCCAGTACTTC. Protein product: CASSLGELAQETQYF. The rearrangement joins TRBV5-1 to TRBJ2-5; D may be TRBD2 (6 bases). Germline values: CDR1 SGHRS, CDR2 YFSETQ. Trimming shortened V by 0 bases and J by 1 base, and 10 bases separated the two germline ends. This CDR3 spans 15 amino acids.

This clonotype was counted only a few times. This chain uses TRBV7-2 with TRBJ1-3, with unresolved D. This CDR3 is built from 15 residues. Germline V gene data show CDR1 as SGHTA and CDR2 as FQGNSA. Trimming pared 4 bases from V and 0 bases from J, leaving 10 bases between. The CDR3, as DNA: TGTGCCAGCAGCTCCTTTCACGACTCTGGAAACACCATATATTTT. Residues: CASSSFHDSGNTIYF.